This TCR beta chain was identified during a study of brain T cells in children with intractable seizures. Comment on this clone: The antigen is not known.

Time point: blood from clinic visit 5 months post-surgery; TSC patient then seizure free. Surgery cases with the highest brain T cell transcript signatures were chosen for sequencing. Trimming took 9 bases from V and 1 from J, leaving 6 bases between them. In germline, CDR1 is LNHDA, CDR2 SQIVND (reference sequence). The CDR3 spans 11 residues. Findings and caveats of the study: Patients' HCMV serostatus was unknown; virus specificity rests on CDR3 similarity alone.

Generated by immunoSEQ multiplex PCR, the TCRdb table keeps only in-frame clones and is missing some. The sample consists of around 340,000 clones, over 90% of them appearing once. This TCR came from a boy under two years old with tuberous sclerosis and intractable seizures. Sequenced material: peripheral blood, taken more than 4 months after surgery. This chain uses TRBV19 with TRBJ2-5; D possibly corresponds to TRBD2 (5 bases). CDR3 in DNA: TGTGCCAGCGGGATCCAAGAGACCCAGTACTTC. This encodes CASGIQETQYF.